A few counts support the clone carrying this T cell receptor (beta chain). Its antigen remains unknown. Constant-region reverse primers amplified full-length variable regions, followed by semi-nested Nested Universal Primer A PCR. TCRdb reprocessed the 5' RACE reads via MiXCR and lists one record per CDR3 protein. The data contain tens of thousands of distinct CDR3 sequences, roughly 25% of them singletons. Study conclusions and caveats: The larger-cohort validation was restricted to a single TCR beta V-J rearrangement rather than whole repertoires. Tumor memory CD4+ T cell TCR gene usage was found to cluster with blood and lymph node memory CD4+ cells and with lymph node naive CD4+ cells.

Germline V gene sequence: CDR1 SGHTA, CDR2 FQGTGA. The V gene lost 5 bases and the J gene lost 0 bases, with 13 bases spanning the gap. The CDR3 is 15 residues long. Tregs were sorted as CD4+CD25+CD127-/low cells. The receptor was isolated from a female donor with breast cancer. The sequenced sample was tumor-infiltrating Tregs sorted from the breast tumor. V usage is TRBV7-3 and J usage is TRBJ1-1; TRBD1 is a possible D gene (5 bases). CDR3 nucleotides: TGTGCCAGCAGCCCAGGGACGACGATGAACACTGAAGCTTTCTTT. It translates to CASSPGTTMNTEAFF.